These T cell receptor beta chains were read from a single sample in a study of radiation and T cells in renal cell carcinoma. The table came from immunoSEQ multiplex PCR; TCRdb's copy has only in-frame clones and leaves some out. The sample lists over 45,000 clones, over 70% occurring once. The source material was blood, sampled from a patient whose treatment included radiotherapy and nephrectomy. The source is a man in his 60s with renal cell carcinoma. Both conserved end residues are part of each CDR3. Each record gives: CDR3 DNA, CDR3 protein, clone size, J gene, D gene, V gene. A D gene is named only where the DNA matches it firmly. The size entry is marked missing in some rows and otherwise reads once, few, many or a size class.

TGTGCCAGCAGCTTGACAGAGAACACTGAAGCTTTCTTT CASSLTENTEAFF - TRBJ1-1 - TRBV11-3
TGTGCCAGCAGCCCTGACAGGGCCTATGGCTACACCTTC CASSPDRAYGYTF - TRBJ1-2 TRBD1 TRBV7-2
TGTGCCAGCTCACCAAGACAGGGGCGGCAAGAGACCCAGTACTTC CASSPRQGRQETQYF - TRBJ2-5 TRBD1 TRBV18
TGTGCCAGCAGCCAAGATCTTCAATATGGCTACACCTTC CASSQDLQYGYTF - TRBJ1-2 - TRBV4-2
TGTGCCAGCAACCTAGCGGGAGGTTCAGATACGCAGTATTTT CASNLAGGSDTQYF - TRBJ2-3 TRBD2 TRBV7-2
TGTGCCAGCAGCCAACAGGGACAGTCTCCCGATAATCGAGCTTTCTTT CASSQQGQSPDNRAFF many TRBJ1-1 TRBD1 TRBV14
TGCGCCAGCAGCCAAGACGACAGGGGTACAGGAAACACCATATATTTT CASSQDDRGTGNTIYF - TRBJ1-3 TRBD1 TRBV4-3
TGTGCCAGCAATCCTCCCAACGAGCAGTACTTC CASNPPNEQYF - TRBJ2-7 - TRBV2
TGTGCCAGCTCACTAGCCGGGACAGGAGATGGCTACACCTTC CASSLAGTGDGYTF once TRBJ1-2 TRBD1 TRBV18
TGTGCCTGGAGTGTAGGAACAGCAGATACGCAGTATTTT CAWSVGTADTQYF - TRBJ2-3 - TRBV30
TGTGCCAGTAGATCCACGGGGGCTAACAATCAGCCCCAGCATTTT CASRSTGANNQPQHF - TRBJ1-5 - TRBV19
TGTGCCAGTACATGGGCTAGCGGGAGCACAGATACGCAGTATTTT CASTWASGSTDTQYF - TRBJ2-3 TRBD2 TRBV19
TGTGCCAGCAAGGGACCTGGAAACACCATATATTTT CASKGPGNTIYF few TRBJ1-3 - TRBV6-5
TGCAGCGTTGACCGGGACCCCGGGCGGGCTGAAGCTTTCTTT CSVDRDPGRAEAFF - TRBJ1-1 - TRBV29-1
TGTGCCAGTAGTCCGGGACACAAGAACACTGAAGCTTTCTTT CASSPGHKNTEAFF - TRBJ1-1 - TRBV19
TGTGCCAAATCCCGGGGCGGGGGGAGCACAGATACGCAGTATTTT CAKSRGGGSTDTQYF - TRBJ2-3 TRBD2 TRBV11-2
TGTGCCAGCAGCTTGACAGGGGTATCCTACGAGCAGTACTTC CASSLTGVSYEQYF - TRBJ2-7 TRBD1 TRBV11-2
TGTGCCAGCAGCGGCGGGCAGGGGGGCTCCTACAATGAGCAGTTCTTC CASSGGQGGSYNEQFF - TRBJ2-1 - TRBV6-6
TGTGCCAGCAGGTACACCGGGACAGGAAATTTTGGCTACACCTTC CASRYTGTGNFGYTF once TRBJ1-2 TRBD1 TRBV6-5
TGTGCCAGCAGCCGGGGACAGGGGAACACCGGGGAGCTGTTTTTT CASSRGQGNTGELFF - TRBJ2-2 TRBD1 TRBV7-6
TGTGCCAGTACCCCCGAGGGGGGGTTTAGGGCCAAAAACATTCAGTACTTC CASTPEGGFRAKNIQYF - TRBJ2-4 - TRBV19
TGTGCCTGGAGTGTACGCGGCAGGGAGGATCACTATGGCTACACCTTC CAWSVRGREDHYGYTF once TRBJ1-2 - TRBV30
TGTGCCAGCAGCAGGGGACTAGCGGGAGGACATGGTGAGCAGTTCTTC CASSRGLAGGHGEQFF - TRBJ2-1 TRBD2 TRBV7-2
TGTGCCAGCAGAGGACAGGGGACTGAAGCTTTCTTT CASRGQGTEAFF - TRBJ1-1 TRBD1 TRBV7-9
TGTGCCATCGCCCGAGGGACGGTGGGGGGGACCGGGGAGCTGTTTTTT CAIARGTVGGTGELFF - TRBJ2-2 TRBD2 TRBV10-3
TGTGCCAGCAGCCCGACGTGGGGGGACACTGAAGCTTTCTTT CASSPTWGDTEAFF - TRBJ1-1 - TRBV14
TGTGCCAGCAGTTACTCGGGTCAATCCGGTCAGCCCCAGCATTTT CASSYSGQSGQPQHF - TRBJ1-5 - TRBV6-5
TGTGCCACCAGCAGGACAGGGGTATCTAACTATGGCTACACCTTC CATSRTGVSNYGYTF - TRBJ1-2 TRBD1 TRBV15
TGTGCCAGCAGCCTACTGAGGGGCTACACCTTC CASSLLRGYTF - TRBJ1-2 - TRBV7-9
TGTGCCTGGAGTGTACGGGTCGGATTTTTAGGGAATCAGCCCCAGCATTTT CAWSVRVGFLGNQPQHF - TRBJ1-5 - TRBV30
TGTGCCAGCTCACCCGAAATAGGAGGGAACTACGAAAAACTGTTTTTT CASSPEIGGNYEKLFF once TRBJ1-4 - TRBV18
TGTGCCAGCCTGATCGGGGCATCCTATGGCTACACCTTC CASLIGASYGYTF - TRBJ1-2 - TRBV2
TGTGCCAGCAGCTCAGGACAGGGTCGTAGCACCGGGGAGCTGTTTTTT CASSSGQGRSTGELFF - TRBJ2-2 TRBD1 TRBV5-4
TGTGCCAGCAGTGAATATGCAGGGGGCACTGAAGCTTTCTTT CASSEYAGGTEAFF - TRBJ1-1 TRBD1 TRBV6-1
TGCAGCGTTGTCTTTAGTCGCGAGCAGTACTTC CSVVFSREQYF - TRBJ2-7 - TRBV29-1
TGTGCCAGCAGCTTAGGTCCGGGGGCGGACAATTCACCCCTCCACTTT CASSLGPGADNSPLHF - TRBJ1-6 - TRBV5-6
TGTGCCAGCAGCCAAGAGTCTGGGTTTATCACCGGGGAGCTGTTTTTT CASSQESGFITGELFF - TRBJ2-2 - TRBV14
TGTGCCAGCAGCAGACACCCTAACACTGAAGCTTTCTTT CASSRHPNTEAFF - TRBJ1-1 - TRBV9
TGTGCCAGCAGTGCTGACAGGGGAGTTCCCTACGAGCAGTACTTC CASSADRGVPYEQYF - TRBJ2-7 TRBD1 TRBV6-1
TGTGCCAGCAGCCCCGCGGGGGTAACCTACGAGCAGTACTTC CASSPAGVTYEQYF few TRBJ2-7 TRBD2 TRBV7-9
TGTGCCAGCAGCTTAGGACTAGCGTTAGATACGCAGTATTTT CASSLGLALDTQYF - TRBJ2-3 TRBD2 TRBV7-8
TGTGCCAGCTCACCACCGGGACAGGGAAGCCCCTACGAGCAGTACTTC CASSPPGQGSPYEQYF once TRBJ2-7 TRBD1 TRBV18
TGTGCCAGCAGCGTTTTAGAGGGTGATGGCTACACCTTC CASSVLEGDGYTF few TRBJ1-2 - TRBV9
TGTGCCTGCCTCCGGGGGGTTTACGAGCAGTACTTC CACLRGVYEQYF few TRBJ2-7 TRBD2 TRBV30
TGTGCCAGCAGCGTAGAGGAACTTAACACCGGGGAGCTGTTTTTT CASSVEELNTGELFF - TRBJ2-2 - TRBV9
TGTGCCAGCAGCCCTCGTTGGACGAAGAACACCGGGGAGCTGTTTTTT CASSPRWTKNTGELFF - TRBJ2-2 - TRBV9
TGTGCCAGCTCTAGGGGTGCGAACACTGAAGCTTTCTTT CASSRGANTEAFF - TRBJ1-1 - TRBV11-3
TGTGCCAGCAGTCCAGGACAGGGACGTGAAAAACTGTTTTTT CASSPGQGREKLFF once TRBJ1-4 TRBD1 TRBV7-9
TGTGCCAGCAGCTTAGCTACCGGGGGCCGGGAGACCCAGTACTTC CASSLATGGRETQYF few TRBJ2-5 - TRBV7-9
TGTGCCAGCAGTCCCCGACAGGGGGCGCAGGGCACTGAAGCTTTCTTT CASSPRQGAQGTEAFF - TRBJ1-1 TRBD1 TRBV27
TGTGCCAGCAGCGTAGCTCGGGGCCAATACTCTGGGGCCAACGTCCTGACTTTC CASSVARGQYSGANVLTF - TRBJ2-6 - TRBV9
TGTGCCAGCAGTTTGTCAACGGGGGGCTACCAAGAGACCCAGTACTTC CASSLSTGGYQETQYF - TRBJ2-5 - TRBV28
TGTGCCAGCAGCTTCGGGAGGGGAGAGAGGTACTTC CASSFGRGERYF - TRBJ2-7 TRBD2 TRBV13
TGTGCCAGCAGTGAACCAGGGGTCTATGGCTACACCTTC CASSEPGVYGYTF once TRBJ1-2 - TRBV6-1
TGTGCCAGCAGACAGGACTCCCAATCGGTTGAAGCTTTCTTT CASRQDSQSVEAFF - TRBJ1-1 - TRBV6-1
TGTGCCAGCAGCTTAGGGCGACTAGCGGGGGGGCCAGGGCACAATGAGCAGTTCTTC CASSLGRLAGGPGHNEQFF - TRBJ2-1 TRBD2 TRBV7-9
TGTGCCACCCGGGAGGATGCTAACACCGGGGAGCTGTTTTTT CATREDANTGELFF - TRBJ2-2 TRBD2 TRBV2
TGCGCCAGCAGTGACAACACAGGTGGAACTGAAGCTTTCTTT CASSDNTGGTEAFF - TRBJ1-1 - TRBV10-1
TGTGCCAGCATTCGTCCGGGGGACACCGGGGAGCTGTTTTTT CASIRPGDTGELFF - TRBJ2-2 - TRBV6-1
TGTGCCAGCAGCGCCAGACAGGGCCGGTCACCCCTCCACTTT CASSARQGRSPLHF few TRBJ1-6 TRBD1 TRBV13